This T cell receptor (beta chain) stems from a study of circulating and synovial CD4+ cells in juvenile arthritis. Study outcomes and limitations: T cell genome counts differed by at least an order of magnitude between CPL and CD4 samples. These blood cells shared more CDR3 sequences with synovium than bulk blood. Measured synovium overlap likely understates the true shared repertoire.

V lost 2 bases and J lost 8; bases outside the gene matches: 10. The CDR3 totals 15 residues. Germline V gene sequence: CDR1 SGHTA, CDR2 FQGNSA. On this clone itself: Antigen unknown.

Patients with active juvenile idiopathic arthritis donated these samples. Repertoires were generated with immunoSEQ multiplex PCR, while TCRdb's copy carries only in-frame clones and drops some. The profile shows 30,000 to 40,000 clones, 95% of them singletons. The receptor was isolated from a human donor with juvenile idiopathic arthritis. The rearrangement uses TRBV7-2 and TRBJ2-7, with 9 bases aligning to TRBD2. Specimen: CD4+ T cells from blood. The CDR3: CASSLSLAGTVKQYF. DNA for the CDR3: TGTGCCAGCAGCTTATCGCTAGCGGGGACTGTCAAGCAGTACTTC.